This TCR beta chain appears in the sequencing data of a study of T cells in Graves' hyperthyroidism and ophthalmopathy. The CDR3 covers 13 residues. V gave up 8 bases and J gave up 1 base, with 11 bases separating them. Stable Graves' hyperthyroidism denoted no ophthalmopathy progression over 18 months. Exclusion criteria comprised uncontrolled infection, other autoimmune disease, pregnancy or lactation. RNA transcripts yielded amplified TCR beta CDR3 regions. HTBI primers drove first-round RT-PCR of the TCR CDR3. TCRdb passed the multiplex PCR reads through MiXCR, listing each CDR3 protein once. The data show more than 550,000 distinct CDR3 sequences, with 15% to 20% seen just once and 15% to 19% held by the top ten. General study findings and limits: Most expanded thyroid clonotypes above 0.001 also appeared in blood. The authors' 13 V-J model separated ophthalmopathy from stable hyperthyroidism.

Worth noting for this clonotype: What it binds is not known. Lacking the conserved final phenylalanine or tryptophan, this CDR3 likely reflects a read error.

V and J are TRBV12-3 or TRBV12-4 and TRBJ1-1; maybe TRBD1 (5 bases). The TCR sequence derives from a man aged 45-65 years with Graves' hyperthyroidism. The sequenced material came from blood. CDR3 DNA: TGTGCCAGCTCACCCCAGGGGAACACTGAAGCTTTCTCT. Amino acid sequence: CASSPQGNTEAFS.